This is a list of T cell receptor beta chains from one sample in a study of blood T cell repertoires in COVID-19. Clones were sequenced by immunoSEQ multiplex PCR, and TCRdb holds only the in-frame ones, with some missing. The sample has 450,000 to 500,000 clones; roughly 87% are singletons. Sample: PBMCs or T cells enriched from blood (not recorded which). These receptors were collected from a woman younger than 35 who had recovered from COVID-19. Each CDR3 is given with its conserved first and last residue. D genes are given only for firm matches. Some rows have no size entry. The others give once, few or many, or a class for an expanded clone.

v_gene	abundance	j_gene	d_gene	CDR3nt	CDR3aa
TRBV5-1	-	TRBJ2-1	-	TGCGCCAGCAGCCCAGGGCCACCAGGGGATGAGCAGTTCTTC	CASSPGPPGDEQFF
TRBV2	-	TRBJ1-5	-	TGTGCCAGCAGTGAGCAGGGTGGAAGCCAGCCCCAGCATTTT	CASSEQGGSQPQHF
TRBV4-1	-	TRBJ2-3	-	TGCGCCAGCAGCCAACAGGGTACAGATACGCAGTATTTT	CASSQQGTDTQYF
TRBV5-4	-	TRBJ1-2	-	TGTGCCAGCAGCTTGGCCCGCGGGCCTAACTATGGCTACACCTTC	CASSLARGPNYGYTF
TRBV4-1	-	TRBJ2-7	TRBD2	TGCGCCAGCAGCCGAATTTCCTTTGTAGCGGGGGACTCCTACGAGCAGTACTTC	CASSRISFVAGDSYEQYF
TRBV6-5	-	TRBJ2-3	TRBD2	TGTGCCAGCAGGACTAGCGGGGAATATACGCAGTATTTT	CASRTSGEYTQYF
TRBV7-6	-	TRBJ2-2	TRBD2	TGTGCCAGCAGCTCGTACAGTGGACTAGCGGTTACCGGGGAGCTGTTTTTT	CASSSYSGLAVTGELFF
TRBV5-8	-	TRBJ2-3	-	TGTGCCAGCAGCTTCCAAAGCACAGATACGCAGTATTTT	CASSFQSTDTQYF
TRBV3-1/TRBV3-2	-	TRBJ1-2	-	TGTGCCAGCAGCCTTTGGACTGGGGAGGATAGTTGGGCTGGCTACACCTTC	CASSLWTGEDSWAGYTF
TRBV10-3	-	TRBJ1-2	TRBD1	TGTGCCATCAGTGGTTCGGGACAGGGGAAAGGCTACACCTTC	CAISGSGQGKGYTF
TRBV30	-	TRBJ2-2	-	TGTGCCTGCCGCCACAGGGATTACACCGGGGAGCTGTTTTTT	CACRHRDYTGELFF
TRBV5-6	-	TRBJ2-3	-	TGTGCCAGCAGGGGTTGGGAGTCAGATACGCAGTATTTT	CASRGWESDTQYF
TRBV13	-	TRBJ1-1	TRBD1	TGTGCCGCCACTACTACAGGGGGCACTGAAGCTTTCTTT	CAATTTGGTEAFF
TRBV28	-	TRBJ2-7	-	TGTGCCAGCAGTTTGGGTTCGGGGGAGCAGTACTTC	CASSLGSGEQYF
TRBV19	-	TRBJ2-6	-	TGTGCCAGTAGCCCCGCTCTAGGGGCCAACGTCCTGACTTTC	CASSPALGANVLTF
TRBV18	-	TRBJ1-1	-	TGTGCCAGCTCACCTCCATTGGGAGGGCGGGGCACTGAAGCTTTCTTT	CASSPPLGGRGTEAFF
TRBV18	once	TRBJ2-2	-	TGTGCCAGCTCTCGGGACTACACCGGGGAGCTGTTTTTT	CASSRDYTGELFF
TRBV11-2	-	TRBJ2-3	TRBD2	TGTGCCAGCAGCTTCCAAGCGGGCGGCGGGGGAGATACGCAGTATTTT	CASSFQAGGGGDTQYF
TRBV9	-	TRBJ2-1	TRBD2	TGTGCCAGCAGCAGAGACCCGGGGAGGGCTGAGCAGTTCTTC	CASSRDPGRAEQFF
TRBV19	once	TRBJ2-5	-	TGTGCCAGTAGTCCCGCATCGACAGCACCCCAAGAGACCCAGTACTTC	CASSPASTAPQETQYF
TRBV4-1	-	TRBJ1-1	-	TGCGCCAGCTCTTGGGGTCGGACAGTCATGAACACTGAAGCTTTCTTT	CASSWGRTVMNTEAFF
TRBV4-1	once	TRBJ2-7	TRBD2	TGCGCCAGCAGCCAGAGGACTAGCGGGGGAGTTTACGAGCAGTACTTC	CASSQRTSGGVYEQYF